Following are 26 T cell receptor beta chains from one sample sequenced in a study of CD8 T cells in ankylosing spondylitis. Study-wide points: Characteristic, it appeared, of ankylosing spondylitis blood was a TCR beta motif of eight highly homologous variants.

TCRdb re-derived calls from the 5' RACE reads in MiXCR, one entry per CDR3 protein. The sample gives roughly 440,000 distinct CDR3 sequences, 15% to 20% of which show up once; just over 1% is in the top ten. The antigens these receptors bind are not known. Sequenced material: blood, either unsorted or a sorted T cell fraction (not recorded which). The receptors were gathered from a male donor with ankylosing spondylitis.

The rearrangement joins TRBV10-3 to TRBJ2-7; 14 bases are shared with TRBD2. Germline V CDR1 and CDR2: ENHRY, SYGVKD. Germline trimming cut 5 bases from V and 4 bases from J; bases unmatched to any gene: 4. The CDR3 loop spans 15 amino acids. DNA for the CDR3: TGTGCCATCAGTCAAGGGACTAGCGGGGGTTACGAGCAGTACTTC. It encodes CAISQGTSGGYEQYF.

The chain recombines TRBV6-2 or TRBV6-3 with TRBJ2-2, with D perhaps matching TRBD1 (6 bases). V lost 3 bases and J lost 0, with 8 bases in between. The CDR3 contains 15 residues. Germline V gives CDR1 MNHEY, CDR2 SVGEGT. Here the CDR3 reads CASSYDRTNTGELFF. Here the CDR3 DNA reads TGTGCCAGCAGTTATGACAGGACGAACACCGGGGAGCTGTTTTTT.

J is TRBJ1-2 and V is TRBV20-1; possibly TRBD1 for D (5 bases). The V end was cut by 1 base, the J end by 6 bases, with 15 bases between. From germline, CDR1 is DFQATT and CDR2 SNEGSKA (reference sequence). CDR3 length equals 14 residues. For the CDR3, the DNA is TGCAGTGCTAGAGGGGAACGGACAACCGATGGCTACACCTTC. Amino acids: CSARGERTTDGYTF.

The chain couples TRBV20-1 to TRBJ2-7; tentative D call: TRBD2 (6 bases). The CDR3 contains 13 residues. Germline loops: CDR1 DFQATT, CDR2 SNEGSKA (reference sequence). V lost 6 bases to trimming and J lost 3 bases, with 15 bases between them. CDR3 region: CSAPSGGLYEQYF. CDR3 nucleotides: TGCAGTGCCCCGTCCGGGGGACTCTACGAGCAGTACTTC.

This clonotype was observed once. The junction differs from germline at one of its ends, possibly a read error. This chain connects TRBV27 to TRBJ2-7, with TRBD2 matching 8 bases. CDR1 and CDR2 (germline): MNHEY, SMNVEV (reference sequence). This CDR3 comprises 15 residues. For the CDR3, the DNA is TGTGCCAGCAGTTCTCCGGGACTAGGTTCCTCCGAGCAGTACTTC. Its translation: CASSSPGLGSSEQYF.

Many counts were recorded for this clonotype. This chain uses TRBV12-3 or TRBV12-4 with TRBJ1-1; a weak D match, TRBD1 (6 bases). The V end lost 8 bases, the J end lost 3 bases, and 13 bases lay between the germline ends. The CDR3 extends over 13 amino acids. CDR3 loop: CASAGEGDTEAFF. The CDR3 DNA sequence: TGTGCCAGCGCCGGGGAGGGGGACACTGAAGCTTTCTTT.

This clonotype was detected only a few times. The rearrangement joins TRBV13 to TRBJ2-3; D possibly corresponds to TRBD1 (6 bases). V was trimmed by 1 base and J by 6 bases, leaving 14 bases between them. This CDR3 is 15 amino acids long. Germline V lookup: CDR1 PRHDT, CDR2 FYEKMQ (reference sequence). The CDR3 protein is CASSLETRGVDTQYF. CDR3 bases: TGTGCCAGCAGCTTAGAAACCAGGGGAGTGGATACGCAGTATTTT. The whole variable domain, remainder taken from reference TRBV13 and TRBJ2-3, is AAGVIQSPRHLIKEKRETATLKCYPIPRHDTVYWYQQGPGQDPQFLISFYEKMQSDKGSIPDRFSAQQFSDYHSELNMSSLELGDSALYFCASSLETRGVDTQYFGPGTRLTVL.

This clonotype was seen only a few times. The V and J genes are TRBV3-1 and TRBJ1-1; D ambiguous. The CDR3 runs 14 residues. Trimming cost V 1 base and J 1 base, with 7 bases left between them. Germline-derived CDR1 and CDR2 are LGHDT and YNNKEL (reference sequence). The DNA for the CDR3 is TGTGCCAGCAGCCAAGGGTACGCGAACACTGAAGCTTTCTTT. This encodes CASSQGYANTEAFF.

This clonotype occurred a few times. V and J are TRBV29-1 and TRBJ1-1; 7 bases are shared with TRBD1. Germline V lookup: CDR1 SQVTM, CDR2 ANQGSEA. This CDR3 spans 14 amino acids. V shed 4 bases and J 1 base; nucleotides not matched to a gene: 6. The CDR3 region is CSVVSRGGNTEAFF. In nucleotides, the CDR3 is TGCAGCGTTGTATCCAGGGGGGGGAACACTGAAGCTTTCTTT.

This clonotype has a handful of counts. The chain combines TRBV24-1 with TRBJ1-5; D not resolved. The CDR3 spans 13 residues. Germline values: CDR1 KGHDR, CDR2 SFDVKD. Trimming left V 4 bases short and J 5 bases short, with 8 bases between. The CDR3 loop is CATSDSDYQPQHF. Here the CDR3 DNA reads TGTGCCACCAGTGACTCAGACTATCAGCCCCAGCATTTT.

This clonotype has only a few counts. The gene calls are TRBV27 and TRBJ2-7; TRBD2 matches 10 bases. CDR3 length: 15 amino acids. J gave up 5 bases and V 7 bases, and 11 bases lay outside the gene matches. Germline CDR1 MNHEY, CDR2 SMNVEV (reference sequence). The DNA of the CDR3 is TGTGCCAGCACCAGCGGGAGGGCCGGGCTGGACGAGCAGTACTTC. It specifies CASTSGRAGLDEQYF.

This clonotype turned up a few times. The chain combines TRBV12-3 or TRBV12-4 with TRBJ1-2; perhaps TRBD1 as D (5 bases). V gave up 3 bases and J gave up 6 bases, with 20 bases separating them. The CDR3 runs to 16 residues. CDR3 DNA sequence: TGTGCCAGCAGTTTTCCGAAAGCAGGGCATGTACATGGCTACACCTTC. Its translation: CASSFPKAGHVHGYTF.

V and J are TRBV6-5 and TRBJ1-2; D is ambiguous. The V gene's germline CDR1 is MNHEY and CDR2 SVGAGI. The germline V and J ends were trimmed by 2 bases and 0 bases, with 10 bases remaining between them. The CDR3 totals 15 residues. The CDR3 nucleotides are TGTGCCAGCAGTTACGGGCCAACAGCTAACTATGGCTACACCTTC. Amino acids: CASSYGPTANYGYTF.

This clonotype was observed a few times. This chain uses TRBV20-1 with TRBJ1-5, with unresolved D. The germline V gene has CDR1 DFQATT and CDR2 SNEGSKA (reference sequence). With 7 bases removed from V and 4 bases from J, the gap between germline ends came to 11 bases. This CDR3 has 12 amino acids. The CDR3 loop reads CSVGWQNQPQHF. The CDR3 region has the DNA TGCAGTGTTGGATGGCAGAATCAGCCCCAGCATTTT.

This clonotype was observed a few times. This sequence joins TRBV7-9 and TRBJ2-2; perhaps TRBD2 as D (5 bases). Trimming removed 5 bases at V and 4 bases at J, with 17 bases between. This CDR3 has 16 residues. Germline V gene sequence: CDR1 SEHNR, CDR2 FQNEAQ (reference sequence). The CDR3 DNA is TGTGCCAGCAGCCTCCGGGGTGGAGAAGGCACCGGGGAGCTGTTTTTT. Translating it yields CASSLRGGEGTGELFF. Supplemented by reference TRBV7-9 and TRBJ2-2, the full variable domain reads DTGVSQNPRHKITKRGQNVTFRCDPISEHNRLYWYRQTLGQGPEFLTYFQNEAQLEKSRLLSDRFSAERPKGSFSTLEIQRTEQGDSAMYLCASSLRGGEGTGELFFGEGSRLTVL.

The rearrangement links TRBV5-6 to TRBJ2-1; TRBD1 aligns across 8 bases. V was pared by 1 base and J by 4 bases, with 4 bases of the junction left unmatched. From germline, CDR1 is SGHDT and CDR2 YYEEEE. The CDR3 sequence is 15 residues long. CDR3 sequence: CASSLPRTGYNEQFF. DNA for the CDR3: TGTGCCAGCAGCTTGCCCAGGACAGGGTACAATGAGCAGTTCTTC.

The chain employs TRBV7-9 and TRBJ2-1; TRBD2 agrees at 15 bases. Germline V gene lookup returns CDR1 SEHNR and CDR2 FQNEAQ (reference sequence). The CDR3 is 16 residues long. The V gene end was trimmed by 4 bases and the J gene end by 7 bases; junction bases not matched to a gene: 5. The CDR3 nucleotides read TGTGCCAGCAGCTACCGAGGGACTAGCGGGGGGAATGAGCAGTTCTTC. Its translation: CASSYRGTSGGNEQFF.

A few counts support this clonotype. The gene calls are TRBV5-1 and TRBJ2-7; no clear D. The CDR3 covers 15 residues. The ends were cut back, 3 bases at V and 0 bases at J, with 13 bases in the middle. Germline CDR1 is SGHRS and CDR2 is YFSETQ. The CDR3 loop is CASSSGQTSSYEQYF. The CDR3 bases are TGCGCCAGCAGCTCCGGGCAGACGAGCTCCTACGAGCAGTACTTC.

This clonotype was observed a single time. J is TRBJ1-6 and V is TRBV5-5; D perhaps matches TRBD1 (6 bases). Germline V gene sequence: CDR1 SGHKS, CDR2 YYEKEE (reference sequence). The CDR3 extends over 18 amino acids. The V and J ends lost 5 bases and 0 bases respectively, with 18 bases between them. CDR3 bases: TGTGCCAGCAGTTCGAACAGGGTAGGGGGCTCCTATAATTCACCCCTCCACTTT. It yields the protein CASSSNRVGGSYNSPLHF.

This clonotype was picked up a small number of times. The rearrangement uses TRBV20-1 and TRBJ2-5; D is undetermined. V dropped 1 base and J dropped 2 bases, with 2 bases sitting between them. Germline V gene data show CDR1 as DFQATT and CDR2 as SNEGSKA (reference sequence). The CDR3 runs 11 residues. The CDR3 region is CSARVQETQYF. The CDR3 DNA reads TGCAGTGCTAGAGTTCAAGAGACCCAGTACTTC.

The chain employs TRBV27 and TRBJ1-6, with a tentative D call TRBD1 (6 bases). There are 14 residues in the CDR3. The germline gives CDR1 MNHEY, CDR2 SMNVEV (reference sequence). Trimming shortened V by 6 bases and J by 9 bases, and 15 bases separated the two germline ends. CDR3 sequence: CASRLQGGGSPLHF. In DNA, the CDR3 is TGTGCCAGCAGACTACAGGGCGGCGGTTCACCCCTCCACTTT.

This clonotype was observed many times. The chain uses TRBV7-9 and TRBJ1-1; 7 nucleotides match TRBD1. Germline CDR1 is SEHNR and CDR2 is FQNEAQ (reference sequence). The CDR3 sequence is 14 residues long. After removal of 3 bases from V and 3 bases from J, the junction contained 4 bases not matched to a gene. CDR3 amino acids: CASSLPGGDTEAFF. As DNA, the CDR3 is TGTGCCAGCAGCTTGCCAGGGGGGGACACTGAAGCTTTCTTT.

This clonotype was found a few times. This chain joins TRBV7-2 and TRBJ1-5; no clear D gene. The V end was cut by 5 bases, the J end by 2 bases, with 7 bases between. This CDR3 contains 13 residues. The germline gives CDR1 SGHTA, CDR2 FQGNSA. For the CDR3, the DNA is TGTGCCAGCAGCCCCTTTCGCAATCAGCCCCAGCATTTT. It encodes CASSPFRNQPQHF.

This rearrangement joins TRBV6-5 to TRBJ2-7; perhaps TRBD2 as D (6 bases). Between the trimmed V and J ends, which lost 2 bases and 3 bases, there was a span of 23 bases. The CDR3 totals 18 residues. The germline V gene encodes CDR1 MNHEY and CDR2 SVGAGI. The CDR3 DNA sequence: TGTGCCAGCAGTTACAGTTCCTCATGGCGGGGAGAAAACTACGAGCAGTACTTC. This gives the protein CASSYSSSWRGENYEQYF.

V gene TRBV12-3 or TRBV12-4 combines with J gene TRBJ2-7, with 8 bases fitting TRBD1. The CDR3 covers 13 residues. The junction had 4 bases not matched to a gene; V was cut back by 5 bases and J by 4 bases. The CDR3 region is CASSGDRRYEQYF. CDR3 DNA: TGTGCCAGCAGTGGGGACAGGAGGTACGAGCAGTACTTC.

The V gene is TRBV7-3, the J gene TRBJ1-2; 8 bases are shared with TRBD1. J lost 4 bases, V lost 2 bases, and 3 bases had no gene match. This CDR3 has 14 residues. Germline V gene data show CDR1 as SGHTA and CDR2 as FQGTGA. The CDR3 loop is CASSLDRGPYGYTF. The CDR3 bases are TGTGCCAGCAGCTTAGACAGGGGCCCCTATGGCTACACCTTC.